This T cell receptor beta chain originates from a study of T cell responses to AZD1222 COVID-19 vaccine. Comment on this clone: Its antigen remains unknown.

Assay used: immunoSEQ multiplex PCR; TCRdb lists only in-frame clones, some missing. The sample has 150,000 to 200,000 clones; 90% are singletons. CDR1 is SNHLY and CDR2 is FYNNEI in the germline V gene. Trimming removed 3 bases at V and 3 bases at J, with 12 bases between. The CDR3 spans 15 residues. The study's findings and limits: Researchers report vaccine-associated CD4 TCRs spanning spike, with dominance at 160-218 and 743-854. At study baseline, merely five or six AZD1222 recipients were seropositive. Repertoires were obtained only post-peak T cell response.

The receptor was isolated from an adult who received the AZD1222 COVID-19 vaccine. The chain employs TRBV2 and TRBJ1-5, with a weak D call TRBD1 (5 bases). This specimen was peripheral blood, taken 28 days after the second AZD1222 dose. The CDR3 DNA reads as TGTGCCAGCAGTGAGGCGGGGCGGAACAATCAGCCCCAGCATTTT. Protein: CASSEAGRNNQPQHF.